This TCR beta chain was profiled in a study of CD8+ T cells in alopecia areata. Points from the study as a whole: Clonality exceeded that of normal scalp in lesional scalp, most notably in alopecia totalis/universalis. Against the mouse data, patients shared TCRs less clearly, possibly for HLA reasons.

The CDR3 length is 14 residues. Germline V gene lookup returns CDR1 SQVTM and CDR2 ANQGSEA. Trimming cost V 6 bases and J 0 bases; bases outside gene matches: 3. Collection of lesional scalp punch biopsies and peripheral blood was performed in alopecia areata patients. Sorted populations comprised CD4+ and CD8+ T cells obtained from PBMCs. As for this clone: The antigen remains unidentified.

cDNA serving as the sequencing template came from extracted, reverse transcribed RNA. The table came from immunoSEQ multiplex PCR; TCRdb's copy has only in-frame clones and leaves some out. This table holds roughly 60,000 clones, 44% found once. The clonotype was recovered from a human donor with alopecia areata. What was sequenced was NKG2D-low CD8+ T cells sorted from blood. The J gene is TRBJ1-3, the V gene TRBV29-1; 9 bases match TRBD1. The CDR3: CSVTGGDSGNTIYF. Here the CDR3 DNA reads TGCAGCGTGACAGGGGGGGACTCTGGAAACACCATATATTTT.